Detailed here is one T cell receptor (beta chain). The data derive from a study of blood T cell repertoires in COVID-19. Study-wide background: COVID-19 samples from acute and convalescent phases originated in the United States, Italy and Spain. T cells, B-cell-depleted T cells, or PBMCs provided the cDNA or gDNA that served as material.

The germline CDR1 and CDR2 sequences are LGHDT and YNNKEL (reference sequence). This CDR3 contains 13 residues. Trimming cost V 0 bases and J 8 bases, with 10 bases left between them. The method was immunoSEQ multiplex PCR; TCRdb's version includes in-frame clones alone and lacks a portion of them. The sample records fewer than 110,000 clones, approximately 89% being singletons. Sequences were obtained from peripheral blood. V usage is TRBV3-1 (or the pseudogene TRBV3-2) and J usage is TRBJ1-2; D remains ambiguous. The sequence was collected from a man aged 45-60 years with active or convalescent COVID-19. As DNA, the CDR3 is TGTGCCAGCAGCCAAGAAGAGTCCCGCGGCTACACCTTC. This sequence encodes CASSQEESRGYTF.